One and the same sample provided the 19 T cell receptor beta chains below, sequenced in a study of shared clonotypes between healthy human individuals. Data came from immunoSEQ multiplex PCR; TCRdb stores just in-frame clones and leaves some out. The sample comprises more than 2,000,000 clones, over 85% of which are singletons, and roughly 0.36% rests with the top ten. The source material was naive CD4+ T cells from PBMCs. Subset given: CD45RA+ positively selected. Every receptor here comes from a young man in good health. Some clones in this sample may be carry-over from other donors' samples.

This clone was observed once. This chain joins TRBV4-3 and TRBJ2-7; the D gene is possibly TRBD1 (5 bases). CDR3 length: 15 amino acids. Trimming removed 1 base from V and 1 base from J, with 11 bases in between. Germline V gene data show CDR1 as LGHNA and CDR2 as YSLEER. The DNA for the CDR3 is TGCGCCAGCAGCCAAGGGGGTAGGGGTTCCTACGAGCAGTACTTC. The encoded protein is CASSQGGRGSYEQYF.

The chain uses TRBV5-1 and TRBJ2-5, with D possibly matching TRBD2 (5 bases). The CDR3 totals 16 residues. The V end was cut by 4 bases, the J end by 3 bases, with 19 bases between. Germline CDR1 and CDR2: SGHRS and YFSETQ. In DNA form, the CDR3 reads TGCGCCAGCAGCCCCGGACGTGGTAGCGCAGAAGAGACCCAGTACTTC. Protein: CASSPGRGSAEETQYF.

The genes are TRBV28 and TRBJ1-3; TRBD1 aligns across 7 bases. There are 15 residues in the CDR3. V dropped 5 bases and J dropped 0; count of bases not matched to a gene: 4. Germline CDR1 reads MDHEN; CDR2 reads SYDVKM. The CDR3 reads CASSKTGISGNTIYF. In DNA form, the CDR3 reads TGTGCCAGCAGTAAGACAGGGATCTCTGGAAACACCATATATTTT.

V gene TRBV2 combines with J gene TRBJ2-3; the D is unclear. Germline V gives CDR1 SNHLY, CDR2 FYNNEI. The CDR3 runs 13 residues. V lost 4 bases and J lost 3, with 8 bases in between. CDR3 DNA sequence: TGTGCCAGCAGTGGACCGCCAACAGATACGCAGTATTTT. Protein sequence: CASSGPPTDTQYF.

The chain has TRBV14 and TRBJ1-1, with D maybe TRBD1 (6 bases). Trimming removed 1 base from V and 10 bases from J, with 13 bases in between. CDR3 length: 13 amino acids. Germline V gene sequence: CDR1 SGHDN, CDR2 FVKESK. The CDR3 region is CASSQAGARTAFF. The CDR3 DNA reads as TGTGCCAGCAGCCAAGCAGGGGCCCGGACAGCTTTCTTT.

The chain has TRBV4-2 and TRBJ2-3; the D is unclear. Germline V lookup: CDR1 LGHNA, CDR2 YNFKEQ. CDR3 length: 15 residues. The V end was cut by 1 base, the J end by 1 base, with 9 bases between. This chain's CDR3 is CASSQGPTGTDTQYF. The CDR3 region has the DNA TGTGCCAGCAGCCAAGGACCGACGGGCACAGATACGCAGTATTTT.

CDR3 protein: CASSKFLAGWTRYEQYF. DNA of the CDR3: TGTGCCAGCAGCAAATTTCTAGCGGGATGGACTCGCTACGAGCAGTACTTC. The chain recombines TRBV21-1 with TRBJ2-7; no check of the table's D call, TRBD2, against the DNA was made. TRBV21-1 is listed as a pseudogene. There are 17 residues in the CDR3.

CDR3 protein: CASSSTAGEQFF. The CDR3 nucleotides read TGTGCCAGCAGTTCCACAGCGGGAGAGCAGTTCTTC. The chain uses TRBV27 and TRBJ2-1, with 7 bases fitting TRBD2. CDR3 length equals 12 residues. Trimming took 4 bases from V and 10 from J; bases not matched to a gene: 4. Germline CDR1 MNHEY, CDR2 SMNVEV (reference sequence).

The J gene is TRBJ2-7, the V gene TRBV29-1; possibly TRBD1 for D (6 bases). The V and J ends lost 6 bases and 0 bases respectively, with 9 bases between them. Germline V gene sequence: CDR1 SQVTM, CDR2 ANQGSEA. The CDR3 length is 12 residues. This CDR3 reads CSVAQGSYEQYF. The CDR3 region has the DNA TGCAGCGTCGCACAGGGCTCCTACGAGCAGTACTTC.

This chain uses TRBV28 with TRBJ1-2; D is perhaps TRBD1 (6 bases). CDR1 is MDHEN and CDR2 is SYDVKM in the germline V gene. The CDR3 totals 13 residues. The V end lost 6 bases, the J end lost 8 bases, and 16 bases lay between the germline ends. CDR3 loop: CASRPRGGSGYTF. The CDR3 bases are TGTGCCAGCAGGCCCCGAGGGGGTTCGGGCTACACCTTC.

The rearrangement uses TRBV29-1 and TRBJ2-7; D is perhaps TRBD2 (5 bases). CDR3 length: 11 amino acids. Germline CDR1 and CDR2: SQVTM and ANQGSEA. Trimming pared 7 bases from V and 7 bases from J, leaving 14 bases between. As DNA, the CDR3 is TGCAGCGCCAAGATCCGAGGGGAGCAGTACTTC. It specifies CSAKIRGEQYF.

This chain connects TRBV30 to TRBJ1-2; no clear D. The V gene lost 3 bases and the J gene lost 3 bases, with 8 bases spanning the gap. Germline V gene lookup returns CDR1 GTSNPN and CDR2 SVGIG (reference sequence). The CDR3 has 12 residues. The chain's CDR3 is CAWRSVYYGYTF. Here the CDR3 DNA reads TGTGCCTGGAGGAGTGTCTACTATGGCTACACCTTC.

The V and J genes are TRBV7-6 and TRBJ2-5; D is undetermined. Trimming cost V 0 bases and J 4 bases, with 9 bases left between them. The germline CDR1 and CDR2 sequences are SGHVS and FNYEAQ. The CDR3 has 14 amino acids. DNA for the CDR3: TGTGCCAGCAGCTTAGCACCGGCTGCAGAGACCCAGTACTTC. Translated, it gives CASSLAPAAETQYF.

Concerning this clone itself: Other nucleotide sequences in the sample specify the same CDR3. The CDR3 sequence: CASSLGLAGVTDTQYF. Here the CDR3 DNA reads TGTGCCAGCAGCTTGGGACTAGCGGGAGTCACAGATACGCAGTATTTT. V usage is TRBV11-3 and J usage is TRBJ2-3; TRBD2 aligns across 14 bases. The CDR3 is 16 amino acids. Germline CDR1 and CDR2: SGHNT and YENEEA. V was pared by 3 bases and J by 2 bases, with 1 base of the junction left unmatched. Filled out from reference TRBV11-3 and TRBJ2-3, the complete variable domain reads EAGVVQSPRYKIIEKKQPVAFWCNPISGHNTLYWYLQNLGQGPELLIRYENEEAVDDSQLPKDRFSAERLKGVDSTLKIQPAELGDSAVYLCASSLGLAGVTDTQYFGPGTRLTVL.

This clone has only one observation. The CDR3 loop is CASSHTTSGNEQFF. Here the CDR3 DNA reads TGTGCCAGCAGCCATACGACTAGCGGCAATGAGCAGTTCTTC. This sequence joins TRBV4-2 and TRBJ2-1; 9 bases map to TRBD2. Germline values: CDR1 LGHNA, CDR2 YNFKEQ. The CDR3 runs to 14 residues. The junction had 3 bases not matched to a gene; V was cut back by 3 bases and J by 6 bases.

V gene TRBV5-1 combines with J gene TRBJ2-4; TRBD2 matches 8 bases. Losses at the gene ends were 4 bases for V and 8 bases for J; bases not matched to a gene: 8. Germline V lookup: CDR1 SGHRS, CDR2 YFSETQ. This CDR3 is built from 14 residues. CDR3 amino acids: CASSRAGDGDIQYF. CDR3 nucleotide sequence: TGCGCCAGCAGCAGAGCGGGAGATGGGGACATTCAGTACTTC.

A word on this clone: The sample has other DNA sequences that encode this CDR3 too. CDR3 amino acids: CASSFGSNQPQHF. As DNA, the CDR3 is TGCGCCAGCAGCTTTGGCTCTAATCAGCCCCAGCATTTT. The chain is built from TRBV5-1 and TRBJ1-5, with unresolved D. CDR1 is SGHRS and CDR2 is YFSETQ in the germline V gene. This CDR3 has 13 amino acids. Deletions cut 2 bases from V and 4 bases from J, with 7 bases between.

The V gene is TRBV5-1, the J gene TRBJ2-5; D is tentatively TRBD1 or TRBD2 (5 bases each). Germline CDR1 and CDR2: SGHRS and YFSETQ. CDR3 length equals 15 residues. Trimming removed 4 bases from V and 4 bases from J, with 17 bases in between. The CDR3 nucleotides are TGCGCCAGCAGCCTGGGGCTAGCCCGCGGAGAGACCCAGTACTTC. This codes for CASSLGLARGETQYF.

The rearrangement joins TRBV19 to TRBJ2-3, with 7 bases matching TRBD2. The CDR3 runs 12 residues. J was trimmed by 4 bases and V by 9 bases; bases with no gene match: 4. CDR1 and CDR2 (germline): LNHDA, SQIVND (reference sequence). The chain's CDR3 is CASRGVADTQYF. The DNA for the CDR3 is TGTGCCAGCCGGGGGGTTGCAGATACGCAGTATTTT.